The 24 T cell receptor beta chains below were found in one sample sequenced in a study of OX40 agonist ivuxolimab in advanced cancers. The method was immunoSEQ multiplex PCR; TCRdb's version includes in-frame clones alone and lacks a portion of them. Of tens of thousands of clones listed, around nine tenths are singletons. The sequences come from CD4+ or CD8+ T cells sorted from blood, collected in a trial of the OX40 agonist ivuxolimab. The receptors originated from an adult with an advanced solid tumor such as melanoma, head and neck, liver or kidney cancer.

This rearrangement joins TRBV28 to TRBJ2-3; 13 nucleotides line up with TRBD2. V dropped 3 bases and J dropped 3; count of bases not matched to a gene: 6. CDR1 and CDR2 from the germline V gene are MDHEN and SYDVKM. The CDR3 spans 17 residues. The CDR3: CASSFWTSGRGTDTQYF. In nucleotides, the CDR3 is TGTGCCAGCAGTTTTTGGACTAGCGGGAGAGGAACAGATACGCAGTATTTT. The full variable domain, in which reference TRBV28 and TRBJ2-3 provide the parts outside the CDR3, is DVKVTQSSRYLVKRTGEKVFLECVQDMDHENMFWYRQDPGLGLRLIYFSYDVKMKEKGDIPEGYSVSREKKERFSLILESASTNQTSMYLCASSFWTSGRGTDTQYFGPGTRLTVL.

On this clone itself: The same CDR3 also results from other DNA sequences found in this sample. The chain couples TRBV18 to TRBJ2-7; 9 bases map to TRBD2. Germline CDR1 KGHSH, CDR2 LQKENI. The CDR3 extends over 14 amino acids. V gave up 3 bases and J gave up 3 bases; unmatched junction bases: 3. CDR3 DNA: TGTGCCAGCTCACCCGGGACTAGCAGCTACGAGCAGTACTTC. Protein: CASSPGTSSYEQYF.

The chain uses TRBV6-1 and TRBJ1-2, with no clear D. In germline, CDR1 is MNHNS, CDR2 SASEGT. The CDR3 runs 11 residues. V was trimmed by 5 bases and J by 5 bases, leaving 6 bases between them. The CDR3: CASSPTYGYTF. Here the CDR3 DNA reads TGTGCCAGCAGTCCCACTTATGGCTACACCTTC.

V gene TRBV5-1 combines with J gene TRBJ2-7; TRBD1 matches 10 bases. The germline gives CDR1 SGHRS, CDR2 YFSETQ. With 5 bases clipped from V and 4 bases from J, the junction kept 6 bases outside the gene matches. The CDR3 loop spans 14 amino acids. The chain's CDR3 is CASSQRTGGYEQYF. DNA of the CDR3: TGCGCCAGCAGTCAGAGGACAGGGGGATACGAGCAGTACTTC.

This chain links TRBV6-5 with TRBJ2-5; 10 bases agree with TRBD1. Germline-derived CDR1 and CDR2 are MNHEY and SVGAGI. Germline trimming cut 8 bases from V and 11 bases from J; bases unmatched to any gene: 11. The CDR3 has 13 amino acids. This CDR3 is CASSGGTGVSQYF. The CDR3 nucleotides are TGTGCCAGCTCGGGAGGGACAGGGGTATCGCAGTACTTC.

This clone is a singleton in its sample. The chain employs TRBV15 and TRBJ1-2, with 9 bases identical to TRBD1. CDR1 and CDR2 (germline): LNHNV, YYDKDF (reference sequence). The CDR3 has 18 amino acids. V lost 0 bases to trimming and J lost 3 bases; unmatched junction nucleotides: 11. CDR3 region: CATSRDHMGTGIHYGYTF. The CDR3 DNA is TGTGCCACCAGCAGAGATCATATGGGGACAGGGATCCACTATGGCTACACCTTC.

This sequence joins TRBV5-1 and TRBJ2-3, with 7 bases fitting TRBD1. This CDR3 spans 15 amino acids. Germline V gives CDR1 SGHRS, CDR2 YFSETQ. J gave up 2 bases and V 5 bases, and 8 bases lay outside the gene matches. DNA for the CDR3: TGCGCCAGCAGAGAACAGGGGTCCGTCACAGATACGCAGTATTTT. Translating it yields CASREQGSVTDTQYF.

J is TRBJ2-1 and V is TRBV9; 7 nucleotides agree with TRBD2. The CDR3 sequence is 14 residues long. Trimming removed 4 bases from V and 5 bases from J; junction bases left unmatched: 6. Germline CDR1 and CDR2: SGDLS and YYNGEE. The CDR3 DNA is TGTGCCAGCAGCTCCCGCGGGAGCGACAATGAGCAGTTCTTC. It translates to CASSSRGSDNEQFF.

The rearrangement uses TRBV11-2 and TRBJ1-2, with a tentative D call TRBD1 (5 bases). The V end lost 5 bases, the J end lost 4 bases, and 14 bases lay between the germline ends. The CDR3 runs 14 residues. The germline gives CDR1 SGHAT, CDR2 FQNNGV. CDR3 DNA sequence: TGTGCCAGCAGCCGGGCTCAGGGTGGCTATGGCTACACCTTC. Its protein product is CASSRAQGGYGYTF.

The rearrangement uses TRBV14 and TRBJ1-2, with D unresolved. The ends were cut back, 8 bases at V and 4 bases at J, with 14 bases in the middle. The CDR3 has 13 residues. Germline V gene lookup returns CDR1 SGHDN and CDR2 FVKESK. The CDR3 bases are TGTGCCAGCTCGCGGCTTGGACTCTATGGCTACACCTTC. Amino acid sequence: CASSRLGLYGYTF. The entire variable domain, with the rest obtained from reference TRBV14 and TRBJ1-2, is as follows: EAGVTQFPSHSVIEKGQTVTLRCDPISGHDNLYWYRRVMGKEIKFLLHFVKESKQDESGMPNNRFLAERTGGTYSTLKVQPAELEDSGVYFCASSRLGLYGYTFGSGTRLTVV.

The V gene is TRBV6-1, the J gene TRBJ2-7, with unresolved D. Trimming removed 6 bases from V and 1 base from J, with 16 bases in between. This CDR3 contains 15 residues. Germline values: CDR1 MNHNS, CDR2 SASEGT. The DNA of the CDR3 is TGTGCCAGCAGAATGACGCTCGGGTATTCCTACGAGCAGTACTTC. Translation: CASRMTLGYSYEQYF.

This rearrangement joins TRBV6-1 to TRBJ1-1, with a possible D match to TRBD1 (6 bases). The CDR3 consists of 15 residues. Germline V gene lookup returns CDR1 MNHNS and CDR2 SASEGT. The V end was cut by 7 bases, the J end by 3 bases, with 18 bases between. CDR3 protein: CASIPSKGVDTEAFF. The CDR3 coding sequence is TGTGCCAGCATCCCCAGTAAGGGGGTGGACACTGAAGCTTTCTTT.

V gene TRBV7-2 combines with J gene TRBJ2-3; 10 bases agree with TRBD2. Germline assignment: CDR1 SGHTA and CDR2 FQGNSA. The CDR3 is made up of 15 amino acids. V trimming: 5 bases; J trimming: 7 bases; junction bases outside the gene matches: 9. The CDR3 coding sequence is TGTGCCAGCAGCCTGACTAGCGGGCATGCAAATACGCAGTATTTT. This sequence encodes CASSLTSGHANTQYF. Filled out from reference TRBV7-2 and TRBJ2-3, the complete variable domain reads GAGVSQSPSNKVTEKGKDVELRCDPISGHTALYWYRQSLGQGLEFLIYFQGNSAPDKSGLPSDRFSAERTGGSVSTLTIQRTQQEDSAVYLCASSLTSGHANTQYFGPGTRLTVL.

This clone has only one observation. The CDR3 nucleotides are TGTGCCAGCAGCCGGAGTATAGAAGAGACCCAGTACTTC. Translation: CASSRSIEETQYF. This chain joins TRBV11-1 and TRBJ2-5; D ambiguous. CDR3 length: 13 amino acids. Per the germline V gene, CDR1 is SGHAT and CDR2 is FQDESV (reference sequence). The ends were cut back, 5 bases at V and 3 bases at J, with 10 bases in the middle.

The genes are TRBV6-1 and TRBJ1-5; TRBD1 might be the D (6 bases). Germline V lookup: CDR1 MNHNS, CDR2 SASEGT. Trimming removed 2 bases from V and 5 bases from J, with 10 bases in between. The CDR3 spans 14 residues. The CDR3: CASSEWGPHQPQHF. Written as DNA, the CDR3 is TGTGCCAGCAGTGAATGGGGGCCACATCAGCCCCAGCATTTT.

The chain uses TRBV19 and TRBJ1-2; D unclear. Germline V gives CDR1 LNHDA, CDR2 SQIVND (reference sequence). The V end lost 0 bases, the J end lost 2 bases, and 4 bases lay between the germline ends. This CDR3 is 13 amino acids long. The DNA of the CDR3 is TGTGCCAGTAGTATAGATCGGAACTATGGCTACACCTTC. Protein product: CASSIDRNYGYTF.

This chain joins TRBV7-6 and TRBJ2-3; TRBD1 agrees at 7 bases. CDR3 length: 15 residues. Trimming at V came to 5 bases and at J to 2 bases, leaving 7 bases not matched to a gene. The germline V gene has CDR1 SGHVS and CDR2 FNYEAQ. The CDR3 DNA sequence: TGTGCCAGCAGCAAAGGACAGGCCTACACAGATACGCAGTATTTT. Protein sequence: CASSKGQAYTDTQYF.

This chain uses TRBV7-2 with TRBJ2-3, with 9 bases identical to TRBD2. Germline V gene data show CDR1 as SGHTA and CDR2 as FQGNSA. The CDR3 spans 17 residues. Trimming cost V 4 bases and J 3 bases; bases outside gene matches: 11. This chain's CDR3 is CASSSKRGGRGTDTQYF. CDR3 in DNA: TGTGCCAGCAGCTCAAAGAGGGGCGGGAGGGGGACAGATACGCAGTATTTT.

The chain carries TRBV7-2 and TRBJ1-1; no clear D gene. The CDR3 has 14 residues. Per germline, CDR1 SGHTA and CDR2 FQGNSA. Between the trimmed V and J ends, which lost 3 bases and 1 base, there was a span of 9 bases. CDR3 sequence (DNA): TGTGCCAGCAGCTTTTACTGGTCGAACACTGAAGCTTTCTTT. It specifies CASSFYWSNTEAFF.

The V gene is TRBV7-2, the J gene TRBJ1-4; 7 bases are shared with TRBD1. Germline values: CDR1 SGHTA, CDR2 FQGNSA. J was trimmed by 5 bases and V by 5 bases; bases with no gene match: 5. CDR3 length: 14 residues. As DNA, the CDR3 is TGTGCCAGCAGCCCTGGGACAGTCAATGAAAAACTGTTTTTT. Amino acid sequence: CASSPGTVNEKLFF. The entire variable domain, with the rest obtained from reference TRBV7-2 and TRBJ1-4, is as follows: GAGVSQSPSNKVTEKGKDVELRCDPISGHTALYWYRQSLGQGLEFLIYFQGNSAPDKSGLPSDRFSAERTGGSVSTLTIQRTQQEDSAVYLCASSPGTVNEKLFFGSGTQLSVL.

The gene calls are TRBV10-3 and TRBJ1-1, with D uncertain. The CDR3 covers 18 residues. The V and J ends lost 11 bases and 3 bases respectively, with 31 bases between them. Looked up from germline, CDR1 is ENHRY and CDR2 is SYGVKD. In DNA form, the CDR3 reads TGTGCCTTCCCGCTATGGGTCGGGTGTCGGATCGAGTACACTGAAGCTTTCTTT. The encoded protein is CAFPLWVGCRIEYTEAFF.

The rearrangement uses TRBV6-5 and TRBJ2-2; perhaps TRBD1 as D (7 bases). V gave up 0 bases and J gave up 4 bases, with 12 bases separating them. Germline CDR1 and CDR2: MNHEY and SVGAGI. CDR3 length equals 16 residues. The CDR3 loop is CASSYSKQGGTGELFF. The DNA of the CDR3 is TGTGCCAGCAGTTACTCGAAGCAGGGGGGCACCGGGGAGCTGTTTTTT.

As DNA, the CDR3 is TGTGCCAGCAGTGAAGTAGACAGGGTAACCAAAAACATTCAGTACTTC. Its protein product is CASSEVDRVTKNIQYF. The chain is built from TRBV2 and TRBJ2-4; 7 bases map to TRBD1. Trimming at V came to 1 base and at J to 2 bases, leaving 5 bases not matched to a gene. The CDR3 is 16 amino acids. From germline, CDR1 is SNHLY and CDR2 FYNNEI.

J is TRBJ2-3 and V is TRBV5-4, with TRBD2 matching over 10 bases. The germline CDR1 and CDR2 sequences are SGHNT and YYREEE (reference sequence). The J segment lost 4 bases and the V segment lost 2 bases, leaving 13 bases of the junction unmatched. The CDR3 runs to 18 residues. CDR3 in amino acids: CASSFRFQREGSADTQYF. The CDR3 region has the DNA TGTGCCAGCAGCTTTAGATTCCAGCGGGAGGGCTCCGCAGATACGCAGTATTTT.